This T cell receptor (beta chain) is from a study of T cell changes during pregnancy in multiple sclerosis. Data came from immunoSEQ multiplex PCR; TCRdb stores just in-frame clones and leaves some out. The sample lists tens of thousands of clones; about 90% were seen once. The CDR3 contains 14 residues. The input for sequencing was peripheral blood, taken before pregnancy. This chain uses TRBV21-1 with TRBJ2-3; the table names TRBD2, a call not compared with the DNA. TRBV21-1 has pseudogene status. The receptor was isolated from a female donor with multiple sclerosis, enrolled in a pregnancy study. The CDR3 DNA sequence: TGTGCCAGCAGCAAAACTCGGCTCCTGACTGAGGAGTATTTT. It encodes CASSKTRLLTEEYF.